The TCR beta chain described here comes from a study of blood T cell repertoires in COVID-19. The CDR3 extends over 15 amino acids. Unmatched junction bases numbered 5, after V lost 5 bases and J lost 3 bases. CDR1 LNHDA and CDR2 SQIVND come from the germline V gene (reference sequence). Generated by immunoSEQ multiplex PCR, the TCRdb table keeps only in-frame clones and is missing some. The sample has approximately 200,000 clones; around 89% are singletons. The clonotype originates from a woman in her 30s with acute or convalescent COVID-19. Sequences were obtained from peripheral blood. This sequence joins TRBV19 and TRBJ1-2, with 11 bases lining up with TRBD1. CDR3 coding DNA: TGTGCCAGTAGTTTCCCGGGACAGGGGGACTATGGCTACACCTTC. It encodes CASSFPGQGDYGYTF.